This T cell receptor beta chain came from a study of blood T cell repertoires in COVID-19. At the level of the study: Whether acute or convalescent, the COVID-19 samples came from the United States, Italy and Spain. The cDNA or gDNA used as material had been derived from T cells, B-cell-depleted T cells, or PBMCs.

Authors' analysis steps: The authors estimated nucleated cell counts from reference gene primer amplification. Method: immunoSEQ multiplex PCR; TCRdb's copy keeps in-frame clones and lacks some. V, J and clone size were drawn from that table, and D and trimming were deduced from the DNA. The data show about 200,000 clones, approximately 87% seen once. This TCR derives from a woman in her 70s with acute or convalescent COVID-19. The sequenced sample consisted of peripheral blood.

CDR3 loop: CASSESGLGGTEAFF. CDR3 bases: TGCGCCAGCAGTGAGTCCGGACTCGGCGGGACTGAAGCTTTCTTT. This chain connects TRBV10-1 to TRBJ1-1; no reliable D call. From germline, CDR1 is WNHNN and CDR2 SYGVQD (reference sequence). Trimming cost V 0 bases and J 5 bases, with 13 bases left between them. This CDR3 comprises 15 residues.